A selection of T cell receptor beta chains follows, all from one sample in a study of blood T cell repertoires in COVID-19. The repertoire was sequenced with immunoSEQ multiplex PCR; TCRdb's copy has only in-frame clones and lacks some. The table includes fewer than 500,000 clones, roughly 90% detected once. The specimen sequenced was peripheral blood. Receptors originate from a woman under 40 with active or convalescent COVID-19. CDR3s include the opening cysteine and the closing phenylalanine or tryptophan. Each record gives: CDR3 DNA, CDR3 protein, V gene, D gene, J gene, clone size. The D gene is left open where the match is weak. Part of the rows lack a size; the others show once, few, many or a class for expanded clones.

TGTGCCAGTTCTCCTAAGACACAGCGGCTAGGCACAGATACGCAGTATTTT,CASSPKTQRLGTDTQYF,TRBV19,NA,TRBJ2-3,NA
TGTGCCAGCAGTTACCAGAAGATTTCACCCCTCCACTTT,CASSYQKISPLHF,TRBV6-5,NA,TRBJ1-6,NA
TGCAGCGTTGTTGGAGGACAGCTCTATGGCTACACCTTC,CSVVGGQLYGYTF,TRBV29-1,NA,TRBJ1-2,NA
TGTGCCAGCAGCTTAGGACAGGAAGTTTGGACTGAAGCTTTCTTT,CASSLGQEVWTEAFF,TRBV7-9,NA,TRBJ1-1,once
TGTGCCAGCACCGGGACAGACAGATGCTCTGGAAACACCATATATTTT,CASTGTDRCSGNTIYF,TRBV6-4,TRBD1,TRBJ1-3,NA
TGTGCCAGCAGTTCAGGGGACGGAGTGAACACTGAAGCTTTCTTT,CASSSGDGVNTEAFF,TRBV27,NA,TRBJ1-1,NA
TGTGCCAGCAGCTTGCGCAGTTACGAGCAGTACTTC,CASSLRSYEQYF,TRBV5-6,NA,TRBJ2-7,NA
TGTGCCAGCAGCTTCACTAGCGGGGGGTTTTTAGCCAAAAACATTCAGTACTTC,CASSFTSGGFLAKNIQYF,TRBV5-5,TRBD2,TRBJ2-4,many
TGTGCCAGCAGCTTAATTAAGCTAGCGGGAGCTCGGGAGCAGTACTTC,CASSLIKLAGAREQYF,TRBV11-2,TRBD2,TRBJ2-7,NA
TGTGCCAGCAGCTTAGCCGGGGACTATGGCTACACCTTC,CASSLAGDYGYTF,TRBV7-8,NA,TRBJ1-2,once
TGTGCCAGCAGCGTAGGGACAGGGGGTGAGGGCAATCAGCCCCAGCATTTT,CASSVGTGGEGNQPQHF,TRBV7-8,TRBD1,TRBJ1-5,NA
TGTGCCAGCAGCCAATCGGATGGCTACACCTTC,CASSQSDGYTF,TRBV7-9,NA,TRBJ1-2,NA
TGCGCCAGCAGCCTCGGACTAGCGGGAGGGCCGGGAGAGACCCAGTACTTC,CASSLGLAGGPGETQYF,TRBV4-1,TRBD2,TRBJ2-5,NA
TGTGCCAGCAGCCCGGGGGTGGGCACTGAAGCTTTCTTT,CASSPGVGTEAFF,TRBV7-9,NA,TRBJ1-1,NA
TGTGCCAGCAGCGCCGGGGGACGGAACACTGAAGCTTTCTTT,CASSAGGRNTEAFF,TRBV7-6,NA,TRBJ1-1,NA
TGTGCCACCAGTGCCCGGAGGACCCCGGGGGAGCTGTTTTTT,CATSARRTPGELFF,TRBV24-1,NA,TRBJ2-2,NA
TGCAGCGTTGAAGATCCTAGCGGGGGGTGGAGTGAGCAGTTCTTC,CSVEDPSGGWSEQFF,TRBV29-1,TRBD2,TRBJ2-1,NA
TGCAGCGTTGAAGGGAAAGGGGCAGGCTATGGCTACACCTTC,CSVEGKGAGYGYTF,TRBV29-1,NA,TRBJ1-2,NA
TGTGCCAGTAGTACGACGAGCGGCGGTGCCGGGGAGCTGTTTTTT,CASSTTSGGAGELFF,TRBV19,NA,TRBJ2-2,once
TGTGCCAGCAGCCAATCGAGGACACCCCAGCAGTACTTC,CASSQSRTPQQYF,TRBV16,NA,TRBJ2-5,few
TGTGCCAGCAGTTACCGGGATAGAGAAGCTTTCTTT,CASSYRDREAFF,TRBV6-6,NA,TRBJ1-1,NA
TGCGCCAGCAGCCAAGATCGGACAGGGAGAGTGAGCAATCAGCCCCAGCATTTT,CASSQDRTGRVSNQPQHF,TRBV4-1,TRBD1,TRBJ1-5,few
TGTGCCAGCAGCCCAATGGGGGGGGGCCTCTACAATGAGCAGTTCTTC,CASSPMGGGLYNEQFF,TRBV7-6,NA,TRBJ2-1,NA
TGCGCCAGCAGCCAACCGGGACAGGGGTCGGAGAAACTGTTTTTT,CASSQPGQGSEKLFF,TRBV4-1,TRBD1,TRBJ1-4,NA
TGTGCCAGCAGTGGACAGGGCGGGCAAGAGACCCAGTACTTC,CASSGQGGQETQYF,TRBV2,TRBD1,TRBJ2-5,once
TGTGCCAGCAGCCGTACCAGCGGGGGGGCGGCCGGGGAGCTGTTTTTT,CASSRTSGGAAGELFF,TRBV7-6,TRBD2,TRBJ2-2,once
TGTGCCAGCAGCCCCAGGGGAGAGACCCAGTACTTC,CASSPRGETQYF,TRBV12-3/TRBV12-4,NA,TRBJ2-5,NA
TGCAGCGCCGGACAGGGAGGCTATGGCTACACCTTC,CSAGQGGYGYTF,TRBV29-1,TRBD1,TRBJ1-2,once
TGTGCCAGTAGGAGGGGGACCAATTCACCCCTCCACTTT,CASRRGTNSPLHF,TRBV19,NA,TRBJ1-6,once
TGTGCCAGCTCCCTAGGGACAGGGAAGGGAAAACTGTTTTTT,CASSLGTGKGKLFF,TRBV2,TRBD1,TRBJ1-4,once
TGTGCCAGTAGTAGCCAGGGGGGCACTGAAGCTTTCTTT,CASSSQGGTEAFF,TRBV19,TRBD1,TRBJ1-1,NA
TGTGCCAGCAGTCCAACAGGGGGCTGGAACGAGCAGTACTTC,CASSPTGGWNEQYF,TRBV27,TRBD1,TRBJ2-7,NA
TGTGCCAGCAGCAGAAGACAGGGGGTCGCGACCTACGAGCAGTACTTC,CASSRRQGVATYEQYF,TRBV21-1,NA,TRBJ2-7,NA
TGTGCCAGCAGCTTGGCCTGGACAGGGAGCTCCTACGAGCAGTACTTC,CASSLAWTGSSYEQYF,TRBV5-6,TRBD1,TRBJ2-7,NA
TGCGCCAGCAGCTTGGGCCGCGGGGCTACGCAGTATTTT,CASSLGRGATQYF,TRBV5-1,NA,TRBJ2-3,NA
TGTGCCAGCAGCTTGCCAGGGAAAGACACTGAAGCTTTCTTT,CASSLPGKDTEAFF,TRBV5-4,NA,TRBJ1-1,NA
TGTGCCATCAGTGACTCCCTAACTAGGGATCAAGCCAAAAACATTCAGTACTTC,CAISDSLTRDQAKNIQYF,TRBV10-3,NA,TRBJ2-4,NA
TGTGCCAGCAGAATGACAGGGGCTGTTGAAGCTTTCTTT,CASRMTGAVEAFF,TRBV6-6,TRBD1,TRBJ1-1,NA
TGTGCCAGCAGCCAAGGGACAGGGAACTATGGCTACACCTTC,CASSQGTGNYGYTF,TRBV14,TRBD1,TRBJ1-2,NA
TGCGCCAGCAGCCCAGGGGACAGGGGTAGCAATCAGCCCCAGCATTTT,CASSPGDRGSNQPQHF,TRBV5-1,TRBD1,TRBJ1-5,NA
TGTGCCAGCAGGGGATATGGGAACACTGAAGCTTTCTTT,CASRGYGNTEAFF,TRBV19,NA,TRBJ1-1,NA
TGTGCCAGCAGCTTATCCGCCCCGGGTTTAGTAAACACTGAAGCTTTCTTT,CASSLSAPGLVNTEAFF,TRBV11-2,NA,TRBJ1-1,NA
TGTGCCAGCAGCTTAGCTGGTCAGTATAGCAATCAGCCCCAGCATTTT,CASSLAGQYSNQPQHF,TRBV7-2,NA,TRBJ1-5,NA